This TCR beta chain was recorded in a study of breast tumors, draining lymph nodes, adjacent tissues (dated by TCRdb to the mid-2010s). Describing the broader study: The study compared TCR beta repertoires across tumor, adjacent nontumor tissue and axillary lymph nodes from breast cancer patients. In human breast cancer, the study set out to evaluate how tumor, surrounding tissue and draining lymph node repertoires relate to one another and whether T cells may move between these sites. The full study reports these points: Tumors showed preferential V and J gene usage, and their T-cell repertoire diversity fell below that of lymph nodes yet above that of nontumor tissue. The data were considered consistent with most tumor T cells being derived from the lymph node and subsequently expanding within tumor tissue. Tumor and nontumor tissue repertoires were significantly more similar in luminal-like than in basal-like breast cancer. Rather than being directly demonstrated, the conclusion that tumor T cells originate in lymph nodes was presented as consistent with a hypothesis.

The data were produced on an Illumina HiSeq 2000. TCR beta chain libraries were generated by multiplex PCR amplification. High-throughput sequencing was used to analyze the amplified TCR beta chain products. The public reads were run again by TCRdb, first through fastp at Q25 and then through MiXCR, and only productive beta chains were kept. Merged by CDR3 protein, the rows form single entries marked with the most common genes and DNA. Across this sample there are about 130,000 distinct CDR3 sequences, with less than 20% seen only once. The leading ten clones occupy roughly 3.5% of the sample. The lymph node samples were taken from the axillary draining lymph nodes of breast cancer patients. This clonotype turned up a few times. Its antigen is unknown. This may stem from a read error, because a much larger clone lies one nucleotide away. The CDR3 runs 14 amino acids, cysteine and phenylalanine included. The DNA shown is the 42-base CDR3, in frame from base 1. The V end gives up 6 bases and the J end 2 bases, leaving 3 bases in the junction not matched to a gene. CDR1 and CDR2 were assigned from the germline V gene (reference sequence) as MNHEY and SMNVEV.

Recombination joined TRBV27 with TRBJ1-4, and 7 junction bases match TRBD1. This sequence originates from a female donor with breast cancer. Some clones in this sample may be carry-over from other donors' samples. Material: axillary lymph node tissue. The DNA is TGTGCCAGCAGCCCGACAGGGACTAATGAAAAACTGTTTTTT. This sequence encodes CASSPTGTNEKLFF.